This TCR beta chain was obtained from a study of CD8 T cells in Susac syndrome. As concerns this clonotype: The target antigen is unknown.

With random hexamers, about 0.5 to 1 ug RNA was reverse transcribed. The TCR beta CDR3 was amplified by immunoSEQ multiplex PCR across 54 Vbeta, 13 Jbeta. TCRdb processed the immunoSEQ multiplex PCR reads anew with MiXCR; each CDR3 protein has one entry. The sample lists about 120,000 distinct CDR3 sequences, 94% occurring once. Study results and limitations: Acknowledgment was made by the study that its TCR sequencing and HLA analysis involved a relatively small number of individuals.

TEMRA cells were FACS-enriched, and CD8+ and CD4+ T cells were isolated negatively. The CDR3 runs 16 residues. The V segment lost 3 bases and the J segment 4 bases; nucleotides outside the gene matches: 11. Sequencing was performed on CD4+ T cells from PBMCs. This sequence joins TRBV12-3 or TRBV12-4 and TRBJ1-2; 7 bases are a match to TRBD1. The TCR originated in a human donor in good health. In DNA, the CDR3 is TGTGCCAGCAGTTTGACAGGGACCCCCGGGGGCTATGGCTACACCTTC. Encoded protein: CASSLTGTPGGYGYTF.